The next 26 T cell receptor beta chains were all read from a single sample in a study of T cells in tuberculosis. Measured with immunoSEQ multiplex PCR; TCRdb has only the in-frame clones, and not every one. The table records under 25,000 clones, approximately 97% of them present only once. Sequenced: PBMCs. The receptor set was obtained from a donor aged 10-29 years with latent tuberculosis or without tuberculosis infection.

This chain connects TRBV29-1 to TRBJ1-2; D is unresolved. Germline loops: CDR1 SQVTM, CDR2 ANQGSEA. V lost 5 bases to trimming and J lost 4 bases, with 14 bases between them. There are 13 residues in the CDR3. CDR3 protein: CSVLTDTSYGYTF. Here the CDR3 DNA reads TGCAGCGTTTTAACAGACACTTCCTATGGCTACACCTTC.

This clone was observed a single time. V usage is TRBV27 and J usage is TRBJ2-7; 7 bases align to TRBD1. V trimming: 7 bases; J trimming: 1 base; junction bases outside the gene matches: 10. Looked up from germline, CDR1 is MNHEY and CDR2 is SMNVEV (reference sequence). This CDR3 has 15 residues. The CDR3, as DNA: TGTGCCAGCACCCACCGCGCGGACAGGTCCTACGAGCAGTACTTC. It specifies CASTHRADRSYEQYF.

The chain combines TRBV15 with TRBJ2-1; weak D call: TRBD1 (5 bases). Per germline, CDR1 LNHNV and CDR2 YYDKDF (reference sequence). V lost 3 bases, J lost 4 bases, and 31 bases lay in between. CDR3 length: 21 amino acids. The CDR3 DNA is TGTGCCACCAGCAGCGATTCTTTGAACCAGGGCCAAAAACTTCGATACAATGAGCAGTTCTTC. Its translation is CATSSDSLNQGQKLRYNEQFF.

This clone was counted once. The chain couples TRBV10-3 to TRBJ2-7; D perhaps matches TRBD1 (5 bases). CDR3 size: 13 residues. Germline lookup yields CDR1 ENHRY and CDR2 SYGVKD. V lost 11 bases to trimming and J lost 13 bases, with 27 bases between them. This CDR3 is CASNPPGPPLRYF. The CDR3 DNA sequence: TGTGCCTCAAATCCCCCAGGGCCCCCTCTAAGATACTTC.

J is TRBJ2-3 and V is TRBV4-1; D may be TRBD1 (6 bases). The CDR3 is made up of 16 amino acids. In germline, CDR1 is MGHRA, CDR2 YSYEKL. The V gene lost 3 bases and the J gene lost 1 base, with 14 bases spanning the gap. Here the CDR3 reads CASSHYRERGTDTQYF. In nucleotides, the CDR3 is TGCGCCAGCAGCCACTACAGGGAGAGGGGCACAGATACGCAGTATTTT.

The rearrangement links TRBV11-2 to TRBJ2-7, with TRBD2 matching over 12 bases. The length of the CDR3 is 17 residues. Germline-derived CDR1 and CDR2 are SGHAT and FQNNGV. Trimming removed 3 bases from V and 2 bases from J; junction bases left unmatched: 8. The CDR3 reads CASSLASGGVSPYEQYF. DNA of the CDR3: TGTGCCAGCAGCTTGGCTAGCGGGGGGGTGAGTCCCTACGAGCAGTACTTC.

This chain uses TRBV5-1 with TRBJ2-7; tentative D call: TRBD2 (7 bases). V shed 0 bases and J shed 2 bases, with 12 bases lying between them. CDR3 size: 15 residues. CDR1 and CDR2 from the germline V gene are SGHRS and YFSETQ. In DNA, the CDR3 is TGCGCCAGCAGCTTGGCCAGGGGAGGGACCTACGAGCAGTACTTC. Translated: CASSLARGGTYEQYF.

V and J are TRBV25-1 and TRBJ2-3; 9 bases are shared with TRBD2. CDR3 length: 15 amino acids. Germline assignment: CDR1 MGHDK and CDR2 SYGVNS. With 8 bases clipped from V and 0 bases from J, the junction kept 6 bases outside the gene matches. CDR3 loop: CASCSGGHSTDTQYF. Written as DNA, the CDR3 is TGTGCCAGCTGTAGCGGGGGCCATAGCACAGATACGCAGTATTTT.

This chain links TRBV11-2 with TRBJ1-1; tentatively, D is TRBD1 (5 bases). The ends were cut back, 4 bases at V and 0 bases at J, with 15 bases in the middle. This CDR3 region has 16 residues. Germline-derived CDR1 and CDR2 are SGHAT and FQNNGV. CDR3 bases: TGTGCCAGCAGCTCGCGCCCCGGGGGGATGAACACTGAAGCTTTCTTT. Its translation: CASSSRPGGMNTEAFF. Full variable domain (outside the CDR3, taken from reference TRBV11-2 and TRBJ1-1): EAGVAQSPRYKIIEKRQSVAFWCNPISGHATLYWYQQILGQGPKLLIQFQNNGVVDDSQLPKDRFSAERLKGVDSTLKIQPAKLEDSAVYLCASSSRPGGMNTEAFFGQGTRLTVV.

This clone was recorded once. The chain links TRBV7-2 to TRBJ2-7; 7 nucleotides match TRBD2. The germline CDR1 and CDR2 sequences are SGHTA and FQGNSA. V shed 4 bases and J 3 bases; nucleotides not matched to a gene: 6. The CDR3 is 14 residues long. The CDR3 protein is CASSYSGGSYEQYF. The CDR3 DNA sequence: TGTGCCAGCAGCTACTCAGGCGGGAGCTACGAGCAGTACTTC.

The chain is built from TRBV6-6 and TRBJ1-4; the D gene is possibly TRBD1 (6 bases). CDR3 length: 15 amino acids. Per the germline V gene, CDR1 is MNHNY and CDR2 is SVGAGI (reference sequence). Trimming removed 0 bases from V and 5 bases from J, with 10 bases in between. CDR3 coding DNA: TGTGCCAGCAGTTACTCGGACAGAACCAATGAAAAACTGTTTTTT. It translates to CASSYSDRTNEKLFF.

V gene TRBV9 combines with J gene TRBJ2-5; D possibly corresponds to TRBD1 (6 bases). Trimming removed 2 bases at V and 5 bases at J, with 10 bases between. The CDR3 has 13 residues. Per the germline V gene, CDR1 is SGDLS and CDR2 is YYNGEE. In DNA form, the CDR3 reads TGTGCCAGCAGCGTGGGGGCATGGGAGACCCAGTACTTC. Amino acid sequence: CASSVGAWETQYF.

The CDR3 DNA reads as TGTGCCTGGGGGACAGGGGATACTAATGAAAAACTGTTTTTT. This translates into CAWGTGDTNEKLFF. The chain couples TRBV30 to TRBJ1-4; 10 positions match TRBD1. J was trimmed by 2 bases and V by 5 bases; bases with no gene match: 2. The CDR3 has 14 amino acids. Germline V gives CDR1 GTSNPN, CDR2 SVGIG (reference sequence).

V is TRBV4-1 and J is TRBJ2-1, with 9 bases identical to TRBD2. In germline, CDR1 is MGHRA, CDR2 YSYEKL. The J segment lost 3 bases and the V segment lost 4 bases, leaving 7 bases of the junction unmatched. The CDR3 length is 16 residues. The CDR3 DNA reads as TGCGCCAGCAGCCTCGCGCGGGGGGGAGGCTACAATGAGCAGTTCTTC. This sequence encodes CASSLARGGGYNEQFF.

This clone was detected only once. The gene calls are TRBV18 and TRBJ2-5; 8 nucleotides align to TRBD2. The CDR3 extends over 15 amino acids. Germline CDR1 and CDR2: KGHSH and LQKENI. V lost 0 bases to trimming and J lost 4 bases; unmatched junction nucleotides: 4. The CDR3 bases are TGTGCCAGCTCACCACCGGGCAGCGGGGGAGAGACCCAGTACTTC. Amino acid sequence: CASSPPGSGGETQYF.

This chain uses TRBV30 with TRBJ2-1; 10 bases are a match to TRBD2. Trimming cost V 2 bases and J 8 bases; bases outside gene matches: 6. The CDR3 length is 14 residues. CDR1 is GTSNPN and CDR2 is SVGIG in the germline V gene (reference sequence). The DNA of the CDR3 is TGTGCCTGGAGTCTCACTAGCGGGGCCGATGAGCAGTTCTTC. This gives the protein CAWSLTSGADEQFF.

The gene calls are TRBV25-1 and TRBJ2-1; TRBD2 matches 8 bases. The CDR3 covers 17 residues. The V gene end was trimmed by 9 bases and the J gene end by 0 bases; junction bases not matched to a gene: 13. Per the germline V gene, CDR1 is MGHDK and CDR2 is SYGVNS. CDR3 bases: TGTGCCAGTAGCGGGGCTAACACGTCCCCCTCCTACAATGAGCAGTTCTTC. It specifies CASSGANTSPSYNEQFF.

This clone was counted a single time. The J gene is TRBJ2-2, the V gene TRBV29-1; D may be TRBD1 (6 bases). CDR1 is SQVTM, CDR2 ANQGSEA, per germline. The CDR3 spans 17 residues. Deletions cut 6 bases from V and 0 bases from J, with 20 bases between. CDR3 in amino acids: CSVPRPDRLTNTGELFF. In DNA form, the CDR3 reads TGCAGCGTCCCTAGACCAGACAGGTTAACGAACACCGGGGAGCTGTTTTTT.

The chain combines TRBV10-3 with TRBJ2-7; 8 bases fit TRBD1. The CDR3 sequence is 14 residues long. V lost 6 bases to trimming and J lost 3 bases; unmatched junction nucleotides: 7. CDR1 is ENHRY and CDR2 is SYGVKD in the germline V gene. The CDR3 DNA reads TGTGCCATCAGAGCCGGGACAGGCTACTACGAGCAGTACTTC. As protein: CAIRAGTGYYEQYF.

The chain recombines TRBV4-3 with TRBJ1-1; tentatively, D is TRBD1 (6 bases). CDR3 length: 14 amino acids. Trimming stripped 4 bases from V and 1 base from J, with 10 bases between. Germline V gives CDR1 LGHNA, CDR2 YSLEER. CDR3 nucleotides: TGCGCCAGCAGCCCAGGGGTAGCGAACACTGAAGCTTTCTTT. Protein sequence: CASSPGVANTEAFF.

This chain links TRBV4-2 with TRBJ2-7; D is perhaps TRBD1 (5 bases). The CDR3 runs 15 residues. Deletions cut 0 bases from V and 6 bases from J, with 15 bases between. Germline V gives CDR1 LGHNA, CDR2 YNFKEQ. CDR3 DNA sequence: TGTGCCAGCAGCCAAGATGGGGCAGAAAAGGGCGAGCAGTACTTC. Its translation: CASSQDGAEKGEQYF.

CDR3: CASSGRTATVEQFF. The DNA for the CDR3 is TGTGCCAGCAGTGGGCGGACAGCCACCGTTGAGCAGTTCTTC. The chain links TRBV2 to TRBJ2-1; TRBD1 might be the D (6 bases). The CDR3 length is 14 residues. Germline V gene data show CDR1 as SNHLY and CDR2 as FYNNEI. Trimming shortened V by 4 bases and J by 9 bases, and 16 bases separated the two germline ends.

The rearrangement joins TRBV5-6 to TRBJ2-5; 8 bases line up with TRBD2. Germline CDR1 and CDR2: SGHDT and YYEEEE. The CDR3 extends over 15 amino acids. V dropped 0 bases and J dropped 5; count of bases not matched to a gene: 6. CDR3 amino acids: CASSLVSGGSETQYF. Here the CDR3 DNA reads TGTGCCAGCAGCTTGGTCTCGGGAGGGTCCGAGACCCAGTACTTC.

The CDR3 protein is CASSGGTRNYGYTF. The DNA for the CDR3 is TGTGCCAGCAGCGGCGGGACCCGGAACTATGGCTACACCTTC. The chain has TRBV2 and TRBJ1-2; TRBD1 might be the D (5 bases). The CDR3 is 14 amino acids. Per the germline V gene, CDR1 is SNHLY and CDR2 is FYNNEI. V was trimmed by 6 bases and J by 2 bases, leaving 13 bases between them.

The chain uses TRBV19 and TRBJ2-6, with 8 bases matching TRBD1. The CDR3 totals 17 residues. Germline CDR1 and CDR2: LNHDA and SQIVND (reference sequence). V lost 6 bases to trimming and J lost 0 bases; unmatched junction nucleotides: 7. The CDR3 bases are TGTGCCAGTAGCGGACAGGGTTTTAGCTCTGGGGCCAACGTCCTGACTTTC. This sequence encodes CASSGQGFSSGANVLTF.

The chain joins TRBV6-5 to TRBJ1-2; TRBD1 matches at 9 bases. The germline gives CDR1 MNHEY, CDR2 SVGAGI. This CDR3 region has 15 residues. The V gene end was trimmed by 6 bases and the J gene end by 0 bases; junction bases not matched to a gene: 5. The CDR3 DNA follows: TGTGCCAGCAGCAGGACAGGGGATTCTAACTATGGCTACACCTTC. Encoded protein: CASSRTGDSNYGYTF.